The 20 T cell receptor beta chains below were found in one sample sequenced in a study of T cell repertoires in cytomegalovirus infection. MiXCR, applied by TCRdb to the reads, yields one record per CDR3 protein. The profile shows about 110,000 distinct CDR3 sequences, about 30% of them singletons. What these receptors recognize is not known. The sequences come from CD8+ T cells from cultured PBMCs, collected from culture after CMV antigen stimulation. These receptors came from a human donor in good health (CMV status not recorded). Some clones in this sample may be carry-over from other donors' samples.

This clonotype was picked up a small number of times. V gene TRBV29-1 combines with J gene TRBJ1-2; the D gene is possibly TRBD1 (5 bases). This CDR3 is built from 14 residues. Trimming cost V 6 bases and J 3 bases, with 17 bases left between them. Germline values: CDR1 SQVTM, CDR2 ANQGSEA. CDR3 in amino acids: CSVESPGTYYGYTF. For the CDR3, the DNA is TGCAGCGTCGAATCCCCGGGGACCTACTATGGCTACACCTTC.

In this sample, this clonotype turned up a few times. The chain uses TRBV28 and TRBJ1-2; 7 nucleotides align to TRBD1. Germline trimming cut 7 bases from V and 4 bases from J; bases unmatched to any gene: 6. Germline V gene lookup returns CDR1 MDHEN and CDR2 SYDVKM. The CDR3 consists of 13 residues. The CDR3 DNA sequence: TGTGCCAGCAAAGGGACAGTGGGCTATGGCTACACCTTC. Amino acids: CASKGTVGYGYTF.

The rearrangement joins TRBV7-6 to TRBJ2-2; a possible D gene is TRBD2 (6 bases). The V end lost 8 bases, the J end lost 3 bases, and 7 bases lay between the germline ends. CDR1 SGHVS and CDR2 FNYEAQ come from the germline V gene. This CDR3 has 12 amino acids. CDR3 DNA sequence: TGTGCCAGCGGAGGGGACACCGGGGAGCTGTTTTTT. Translated: CASGGDTGELFF.

The genes are TRBV4-1 and TRBJ1-2; TRBD1 agrees at 10 bases. V was pared by 5 bases and J by 0 bases, with 12 bases of the junction left unmatched. The V gene's germline CDR1 is MGHRA and CDR2 YSYEKL. The CDR3 has 18 residues. The CDR3: CASSTRGGTGAANYGYTF. CDR3 sequence (DNA): TGCGCCAGCAGCACAAGAGGGGGGACAGGGGCGGCTAACTATGGCTACACCTTC.

The table lists this clonotype with a few counts. The chain links TRBV27 to TRBJ1-5, with D tentatively TRBD1 (6 bases). V dropped 6 bases and J dropped 0 bases, with 12 bases sitting between them. The CDR3 is made up of 15 amino acids. The germline V gene has CDR1 MNHEY and CDR2 SMNVEV (reference sequence). The DNA for the CDR3 is TGTGCCAGCAGCTTACAGGGATATAGCAATCAGCCCCAGCATTTT. Protein product: CASSLQGYSNQPQHF.

This clonotype was detected a few times. This chain joins TRBV2 and TRBJ1-2; TRBD1 might be the D (5 bases). V lost 5 bases and J lost 0, with 13 bases in between. In germline, CDR1 is SNHLY, CDR2 FYNNEI. The CDR3 has 15 residues. In DNA, the CDR3 is TGTGCCAGCAGTTATAACCGACAGACTAACTATGGCTACACCTTC. Encoded protein: CASSYNRQTNYGYTF.

V usage is TRBV20-1 and J usage is TRBJ1-5; 9 bases agree with TRBD1. With 4 bases clipped from V and 5 bases from J, the junction kept 12 bases outside the gene matches. CDR1 and CDR2 (germline): DFQATT, SNEGSKA (reference sequence). CDR3 size: 16 residues. CDR3 residues: CSAKAPGQGVDQPQHF. As DNA, the CDR3 is TGCAGTGCTAAAGCACCGGGACAGGGAGTCGATCAGCCCCAGCATTTT.

The chain carries TRBV12-3 or TRBV12-4 and TRBJ2-7; 7 nucleotides agree with TRBD1. The CDR3 runs to 14 residues. J was trimmed by 7 bases and V by 5 bases; bases with no gene match: 11. Here the CDR3 DNA reads TGTGCCAGCAGTGATAACAGGGGATTGAAGGAGCAGTACTTC. Translating it yields CASSDNRGLKEQYF.

This clonotype occurred a few times. The chain joins TRBV27 to TRBJ2-7; tentative D call: TRBD1 (6 bases). Germline CDR1 and CDR2: MNHEY and SMNVEV (reference sequence). The CDR3 totals 13 residues. Trimming shortened V by 3 bases and J by 4 bases, and 10 bases separated the two germline ends. CDR3 in DNA: TGTGCCAGCAGTTTGGGGGCAGATTACGAGCAGTACTTC. Translation: CASSLGADYEQYF.

The gene calls are TRBV5-1 and TRBJ2-1; 11 bases line up with TRBD2. The CDR3 loop spans 16 amino acids. V gave up 4 bases and J gave up 8 bases; unmatched junction bases: 11. Germline V gene sequence: CDR1 SGHRS, CDR2 YFSETQ. CDR3: CASSPMGLAVVDEQFF. Written as DNA, the CDR3 is TGCGCCAGCAGCCCTATGGGACTAGCGGTCGTGGATGAGCAGTTCTTC.

This rearrangement joins TRBV19 to TRBJ1-2; D not resolved. The CDR3 extends over 15 amino acids. The germline CDR1 and CDR2 sequences are LNHDA and SQIVND (reference sequence). Trimming cost V 0 bases and J 8 bases, with 16 bases left between them. DNA for the CDR3: TGTGCCAGTAGTATAGATCTGTCTCCTACTAGAGGCTACACCTTC. This codes for CASSIDLSPTRGYTF.

This chain uses TRBV7-6 with TRBJ2-7; maybe TRBD2 (6 bases). Germline lookup yields CDR1 SGHVS and CDR2 FNYEAQ. The V end was cut by 5 bases, the J end by 4 bases, with 12 bases between. This CDR3 comprises 13 residues. The CDR3 DNA sequence: TGTGCCAGCAGCCAACTTAGCGGATACGAGCAGTACTTC. Translating it yields CASSQLSGYEQYF.

V gene TRBV6-5 combines with J gene TRBJ1-2, with 7 bases identical to TRBD1. V lost 6 bases, J lost 8 bases, and 6 bases stayed unmatched. The CDR3 covers 12 residues. Germline V gene lookup returns CDR1 MNHEY and CDR2 SVGAGI. The chain's CDR3 is CASSPDREGYTF. The CDR3 DNA is TGTGCCAGCAGCCCCGACAGGGAGGGCTACACCTTC.

This clonotype was observed at least ten times. This sequence joins TRBV7-2 and TRBJ1-2; D is unresolved. V lost 3 bases and J lost 6, with 20 bases in between. CDR3 length equals 16 residues. Germline CDR1 reads SGHTA; CDR2 reads FQGNSA. CDR3 coding DNA: TGTGCCAGCAGCTTGGAGGGTCTCCGGAAGAATAATGGCTACACCTTC. Its translation: CASSLEGLRKNNGYTF.

This chain uses TRBV2 with TRBJ2-1, with D hard to call. Germline CDR1 is SNHLY and CDR2 is FYNNEI. The CDR3 runs 14 residues. Trimming took 7 bases from V and 6 from J, leaving 16 bases between them. CDR3: CASTLGGGFNEQFF. DNA of the CDR3: TGTGCCAGCACCCTAGGCGGTGGGTTCAATGAGCAGTTCTTC.

This rearrangement joins TRBV4-1 to TRBJ1-3, with D hard to call. The length of the CDR3 is 15 residues. Trimming left V 4 bases short and J 0 bases short, with 10 bases between. The germline V gene encodes CDR1 MGHRA and CDR2 YSYEKL. The CDR3 reads CASSPTTSSGNTIYF. The CDR3 DNA reads TGCGCCAGCAGCCCGACAACCAGCTCTGGAAACACCATATATTTT.

The genes are TRBV5-4 and TRBJ1-3; D not resolved. Trimming took off 3 bases at V and 0 bases at J, with 13 bases between the two ends. Germline CDR1 is SGHNT and CDR2 is YYREEE (reference sequence). The CDR3 totals 16 residues. The CDR3 DNA reads as TGTGCCAGCAGCTGGGGTCCAGCCAGCTCTGGAAACACCATATATTTT. Translation gives CASSWGPASSGNTIYF.

The V and J genes are TRBV12-3 or TRBV12-4 and TRBJ1-1; D gene uncertain. Trimming stripped 1 base from V and 5 bases from J, with 14 bases between. The CDR3 covers 15 residues. DNA for the CDR3: TGTGCCAGCAGTTTAGGACCGGCGGGTAGGACTGAAGCTTTCTTT. This codes for CASSLGPAGRTEAFF.

This clonotype was seen many times. The chain has TRBV29-1 and TRBJ2-5; TRBD1 aligns across 12 bases. The V gene's germline CDR1 is SQVTM and CDR2 ANQGSEA. Trimming took 3 bases from V and 5 from J; bases not matched to a gene: 7. The CDR3 extends over 15 amino acids. The chain's CDR3 is CSVDGTGGRWETQYF. Here the CDR3 DNA reads TGCAGCGTTGACGGGACAGGGGGCCGTTGGGAGACCCAGTACTTC.

There are many counts of this clonotype. V gene TRBV15 combines with J gene TRBJ1-4; 10 bases are shared with TRBD1. This CDR3 is built from 14 residues. Germline loops: CDR1 LNHNV, CDR2 YYDKDF (reference sequence). V was clipped by 5 bases and J by 8 bases; unmatched bases: 5. CDR3 DNA: TGTGCCACCAGCGCCGGGACAGGGGAGGAAAAACTGTTTTTT. Its protein is CATSAGTGEEKLFF.